The 23 T cell receptor beta chains below all came from one sample that was sequenced in a study of blood T cell repertoires in COVID-19 (TCRdb year 2020). Library construction relied on the immunoSEQ multiplex PCR assay. As stored in TCRdb, this immuneACCESS dataset retains in-frame rearrangements with V and J assigned. A fraction of the clones does not appear; measured against another copy, unresolved V genes explain less than half of the discrepancy, and the remainder lacks a known reason. A total of hundreds of thousands of clones appear in this sample, around 88% of them only once. The top ten clonotypes cover under 8% of the sample. Sequences were obtained from peripheral blood. The receptors were sampled from a young woman with COVID-19, enrolled during active disease.

The chain has TRBV25-1 and TRBJ1-4; D call uncertain. The CDR3 length is 15 residues. Per the germline V gene, CDR1 is MGHDK and CDR2 is SYGVNS. V lost 6 bases, J lost 5 bases, and 16 bases lay in between. The CDR3 bases are TGTGCCAGCAGCCTTTCGGGATCGGGGAATGAAAAACTGTTTTTT. Its translation is CASSLSGSGNEKLFF. Complete variable domain (other parts from reference TRBV25-1 and TRBJ1-4): EADIYQTPRYLVIGTGKKITLECSQTMGHDKMYWYQQDPGMELHLIHYSYGVNSTEKGDLSSESTVSRIRTEHFPLTLESARPSHTSQYLCASSLSGSGNEKLFFGSGTQLSVL.

The gene calls are TRBV19 and TRBJ1-1; 9 nucleotides match TRBD1. After removal of 5 bases from V and 3 bases from J, the junction contained 4 bases not matched to a gene. The CDR3 length is 14 residues. Germline V gives CDR1 LNHDA, CDR2 SQIVND (reference sequence). The CDR3, as DNA: TGTGCCAGTAGTTTCCGGGACAGGGACACTGAAGCTTTCTTT. Protein: CASSFRDRDTEAFF.

The V call is TRBV30, the J call TRBJ2-1; 8 bases line up with TRBD2. Germline V gene lookup returns CDR1 GTSNPN and CDR2 SVGIG (reference sequence). V was clipped by 4 bases and J by 9 bases; unmatched bases: 17. The CDR3 covers 16 residues. CDR3 region: CAWIPLSGTRGPEQFF. Written as DNA, the CDR3 is TGTGCCTGGATTCCACTTAGCGGGACACGGGGTCCTGAGCAGTTCTTC.

This clone was found once. This chain's CDR3 is CASSVVGAEETQYF. CDR3 nucleotides: TGTGCCAGCAGCGTAGTTGGGGCAGAAGAGACCCAGTACTTC. This chain joins TRBV9 and TRBJ2-5; a possible D gene is TRBD1 (5 bases). The CDR3 has 14 residues. V lost 0 bases, J lost 3 bases, and 9 bases lay in between. Germline V lookup: CDR1 SGDLS, CDR2 YYNGEE.

The chain combines TRBV13 with TRBJ1-1; D is unresolved. There are 15 residues in the CDR3. V lost 5 bases and J lost 5, with 18 bases in between. Looked up from germline, CDR1 is PRHDT and CDR2 is FYEKMQ (reference sequence). CDR3 region: CASSLRAVGRTEAFF. The CDR3 DNA is TGTGCCAGCAGCCTGAGAGCGGTAGGAAGAACTGAAGCTTTCTTT.

The rearrangement links TRBV4-3 to TRBJ2-3; 8 bases match TRBD2. CDR3 length equals 18 residues. With 0 bases clipped from V and 1 base from J, the junction kept 9 bases outside the gene matches. CDR1 LGHNA and CDR2 YSLEER come from the germline V gene. The DNA of the CDR3 is TGCGCCAGCAGCCAAGACTCCTGGGCGGGGGGAGGCACAGATACGCAGTATTTT. Translated: CASSQDSWAGGGTDTQYF.

The chain joins TRBV19 to TRBJ1-2; 7 bases match TRBD1. The V and J ends lost 5 bases and 3 bases, in that order; junction bases with no gene match: 12. The V gene's germline CDR1 is LNHDA and CDR2 SQIVND (reference sequence). CDR3 length: 16 amino acids. CDR3 sequence reads: CASSATPTGHDYGYTF. The CDR3 nucleotides are TGTGCCAGTAGTGCCACCCCGACAGGGCACGACTATGGCTACACCTTC. Full variable domain (rest looked up from reference TRBV19 and TRBJ1-2): DGGITQSPKYLFRKEGQNVTLSCEQNLNHDAMYWYRQDPGQGLRLIYYSQIVNDFQKGDIAEGYSVSREKKESFPLTVTSAQKNPTAFYLCASSATPTGHDYGYTFGSGTRLTVV.

The chain joins TRBV30 to TRBJ1-2, with 9 nucleotides matching TRBD1. Germline V gene sequence: CDR1 GTSNPN, CDR2 SVGIG (reference sequence). The V segment lost 2 bases and the J segment 7 bases; nucleotides outside the gene matches: 5. CDR3 size: 13 residues. The CDR3 DNA sequence: TGTGCCTGGAGTCCCGGGACAGGGAGTGGCTACACCTTC. Amino acids: CAWSPGTGSGYTF.

CDR3 protein: CASSEGEFTKTQYF. DNA for the CDR3: TGTGCCAGCAGCGAAGGGGAATTCACGAAGACCCAGTACTTC. The V gene is TRBV7-2, the J gene TRBJ2-5; D might be TRBD1 (5 bases). The CDR3 is 14 amino acids. The V end was cut by 5 bases, the J end by 6 bases, with 16 bases between. Looked up from germline, CDR1 is SGHTA and CDR2 is FQGNSA.

The CDR3 DNA follows: TGTGCCATCAGTGGGGACAGGGCCCACACTGAAGCTTTCTTT. Amino acids: CAISGDRAHTEAFF. The rearrangement joins TRBV10-3 to TRBJ1-1, with TRBD1 matching 9 bases. The CDR3 consists of 14 residues. Trimming took 4 bases from V and 3 from J; bases not matched to a gene: 3. Per germline, CDR1 ENHRY and CDR2 SYGVKD.

V is TRBV19 and J is TRBJ2-1, with 8 bases matching TRBD2. The germline V gene encodes CDR1 LNHDA and CDR2 SQIVND (reference sequence). V gave up 5 bases and J gave up 0 bases; unmatched junction bases: 3. The CDR3 runs to 15 residues. The CDR3 DNA reads as TGTGCCAGTAGTTCGGCGGGGGGCTCCTACAATGAGCAGTTCTTC. Translated: CASSSAGGSYNEQFF.

J is TRBJ2-1 and V is TRBV4-1; TRBD2 matches at 8 bases. CDR1 and CDR2 from the germline V gene are MGHRA and YSYEKL. Trimming cost V 4 bases and J 2 bases; bases outside gene matches: 10. CDR3 length: 17 amino acids. The CDR3 protein is CASSPGGSGGPYNEQFF. Written as DNA, the CDR3 is TGCGCCAGCAGCCCGGGCGGGTCGGGAGGGCCCTACAATGAGCAGTTCTTC.

This chain joins TRBV11-3 and TRBJ2-1; 12 bases line up with TRBD2. Germline values: CDR1 SGHNT, CDR2 YENEEA. V dropped 5 bases and J dropped 3; count of bases not matched to a gene: 8. CDR3 size: 17 residues. CDR3 in DNA: TGTGCCAGCAGCCTGGGGCTAGCGGGGGGGTTCTACAATGAGCAGTTCTTC. Translation: CASSLGLAGGFYNEQFF.

There are a few counts of this clone. The chain combines TRBV9 with TRBJ2-3, with 8 bases aligning to TRBD2. With 3 bases clipped from V and 2 bases from J, the junction kept 11 bases outside the gene matches. This CDR3 has 17 residues. CDR1 SGDLS and CDR2 YYNGEE come from the germline V gene. DNA for the CDR3: TGTGCCAGCAGCGCACCGTTGGGGCGGGGGGACACAGATACGCAGTATTTT. Encoded protein: CASSAPLGRGDTDTQYF.

The chain has TRBV19 and TRBJ1-2; D is ambiguous. The CDR3 is 13 residues long. V was pared by 5 bases and J by 0 bases, with 7 bases between. Germline assignment: CDR1 LNHDA and CDR2 SQIVND (reference sequence). CDR3 loop: CASSYSTNYGYTF. For the CDR3, the DNA is TGTGCCAGTAGTTACAGTACTAACTATGGCTACACCTTC. The whole variable domain, remainder taken from reference TRBV19 and TRBJ1-2, is DGGITQSPKYLFRKEGQNVTLSCEQNLNHDAMYWYRQDPGQGLRLIYYSQIVNDFQKGDIAEGYSVSREKKESFPLTVTSAQKNPTAFYLCASSYSTNYGYTFGSGTRLTVV.

The V and J genes are TRBV27 and TRBJ2-7; TRBD2 agrees at 8 bases. Germline CDR1 reads MNHEY; CDR2 reads SMNVEV (reference sequence). V shed 6 bases, J shed 4 bases, and the junction held 14 bases outside the gene matches. This CDR3 contains 16 residues. The CDR3 here is CASSHLMAGGPYEQYF. Written as DNA, the CDR3 is TGTGCCAGCAGCCACCTTATGGCGGGGGGTCCTTACGAGCAGTACTTC.

V usage is TRBV6-6 and J usage is TRBJ2-3; 7 bases map to TRBD1. V lost 0 bases to trimming and J lost 2 bases; unmatched junction nucleotides: 2. Per the germline V gene, CDR1 is MNHNY and CDR2 is SVGAGI (reference sequence). The CDR3 is 15 amino acids. CDR3 sequence: CASSYSGTVTDTQYF. The CDR3, as DNA: TGTGCCAGCAGTTACTCAGGGACAGTCACAGATACGCAGTATTTT.

The V call is TRBV18, the J call TRBJ1-2; D is undetermined. This CDR3 has 15 amino acids. Trimming shortened V by 5 bases and J by 5 bases, and 18 bases separated the two germline ends. In germline, CDR1 is KGHSH, CDR2 LQKENI. CDR3 amino acids: CASSWSPENPYGYTF. In DNA, the CDR3 is TGTGCCAGCTCATGGAGTCCCGAAAACCCTTATGGCTACACCTTC.

V and J are TRBV5-5 and TRBJ2-4, with D possibly TRBD2 on 5 matching bases. There are 12 residues in the CDR3. In germline, CDR1 is SGHKS, CDR2 YYEKEE (reference sequence). Trimming removed 7 bases from V and 7 bases from J, with 12 bases in between. CDR3 in DNA: TGTGCCAGCGTCTCGTTAGCGAACATTCAGTACTTC. Protein product: CASVSLANIQYF.

V usage is TRBV7-9 and J usage is TRBJ2-2, with 7 bases fitting TRBD1. After removal of 8 bases from V and 1 base from J, the junction contained 4 bases not matched to a gene. The CDR3 has 14 residues. Germline V CDR1 and CDR2: SEHNR, FQNEAQ (reference sequence). The CDR3 sequence: CASYQGVNTGELFF. In DNA, the CDR3 is TGTGCCAGCTATCAGGGGGTGAACACCGGGGAGCTGTTTTTT. Using reference TRBV7-9 and TRBJ2-2 for the parts outside the CDR3, the full variable domain is DTGVSQNPRHKITKRGQNVTFRCDPISEHNRLYWYRQTLGQGPEFLTYFQNEAQLEKSRLLSDRFSAERPKGSFSTLEIQRTEQGDSAMYLCASYQGVNTGELFFGEGSRLTVL.

V and J are TRBV6-5 and TRBJ2-3, with 7 bases that match TRBD1. Germline V gene lookup returns CDR1 MNHEY and CDR2 SVGAGI. The CDR3 sequence is 13 residues long. V was pared by 6 bases and J by 4 bases, with 4 bases of the junction left unmatched. DNA of the CDR3: TGTGCCAGCAGCCGCGACAGGGCAGATACGCAGTATTTT. Amino acid sequence: CASSRDRADTQYF.

This clone occurred once. Here the CDR3 reads CASSPEASGGQRVGELFF. The CDR3 DNA sequence: TGCGCCAGCAGCCCGGAGGCTAGCGGGGGACAGAGGGTCGGGGAGCTGTTTTTT. The rearrangement uses TRBV5-1 and TRBJ2-2; 10 bases are a match to TRBD2. Germline values: CDR1 SGHRS, CDR2 YFSETQ. There are 18 residues in the CDR3. Trimming cost V 4 bases and J 7 bases; bases outside gene matches: 16.

The chain employs TRBV13 and TRBJ1-1; 8 positions agree with TRBD1. Trimming cost V 5 bases and J 5 bases; bases outside gene matches: 10. Germline CDR1 and CDR2: PRHDT and FYEKMQ (reference sequence). The CDR3 spans 15 residues. The CDR3 DNA is TGTGCCAGCAGCCCCCAAGGACAGGGTAGAACTGAAGCTTTCTTT. Translating gives CASSPQGQGRTEAFF.